The clone carrying this TCR beta chain appeared once. This could be a read error, since a much larger clone is one nucleotide away. As to time point: pre-sensitization, week 0. Indicated treatment: therapeutic diphenylcyclopropenone sensitization with weekly scalp DPC. Non-pregnant alopecia patients aged 18 to 70, suitable for DPC therapy. The germline V gene has CDR1 SSHAT and CDR2 FNYEAQ (reference sequence). V was cut by 0 bases and J by 0 bases, with 15 bases left in between. The CDR3 contains 17 residues. Authors' processing steps: Sampled TCR counts reached a median of approximately 100,000 per sample, with values ranging from roughly 20,000 to 750,000. In TCRdb, the RACE reads were re-called with MiXCR into one record per CDR3 protein. Clone size and V and J calls follow TCRdb, not the original study. This repertoire shows about 380,000 distinct CDR3 sequences, roughly 4.6% found once; its top ten account for 2.6%.

The data were obtained in a study of human T cells and chemical hapten exposure. Study context: Diphenylcyclopropenone was applied weekly to patients' scalps across the approximately 25-week study. Small discrepancies in pooled library volume mainly accounted for the varying TCR yields per sample.

Sample: whole blood, taken in connection with sensitization to the hapten diphenylcyclopropenone (DPC). The sequence was obtained from a woman in her forties or fifties with alopecia areata. Some clones in this sample may be carry-over from other donors' samples. The chain uses TRBV7-7 and TRBJ2-7; TRBD2 might be the D (6 bases). The CDR3 region is CASSLATRAGSSYEQYF. The CDR3 region has the DNA TGTGCCAGCAGCTTAGCGACCCGCGCCGGGAGCTCCTACGAGCAGTACTTC.